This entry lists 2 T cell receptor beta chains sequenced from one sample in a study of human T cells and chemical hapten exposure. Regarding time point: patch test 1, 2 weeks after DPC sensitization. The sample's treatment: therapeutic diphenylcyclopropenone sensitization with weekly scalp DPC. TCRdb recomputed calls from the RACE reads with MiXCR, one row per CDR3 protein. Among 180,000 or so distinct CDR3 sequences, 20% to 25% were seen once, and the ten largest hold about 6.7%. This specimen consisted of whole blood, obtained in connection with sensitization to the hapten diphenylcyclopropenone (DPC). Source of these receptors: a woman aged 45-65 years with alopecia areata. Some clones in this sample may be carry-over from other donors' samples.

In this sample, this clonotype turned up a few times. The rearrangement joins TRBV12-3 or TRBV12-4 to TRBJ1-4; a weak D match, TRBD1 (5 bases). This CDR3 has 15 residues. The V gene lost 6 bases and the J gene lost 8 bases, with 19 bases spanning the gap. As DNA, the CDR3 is TGTGCCAGCAGACCGACCGGGGCCCAAAGGGAAAAACTGTTTTTT. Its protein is CASRPTGAQREKLFF.

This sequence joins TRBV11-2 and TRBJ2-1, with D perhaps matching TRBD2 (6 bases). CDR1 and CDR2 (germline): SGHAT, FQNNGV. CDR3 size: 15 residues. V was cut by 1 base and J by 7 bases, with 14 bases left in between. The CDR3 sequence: CASSLVRGTGNEQFF. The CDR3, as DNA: TGTGCCAGCAGCTTAGTTCGGGGGACGGGGAATGAGCAGTTCTTC.